This passage covers 22 T cell receptor beta chains from one sample sequenced in a study of early stage breast cancer tumors. Generated by immunoSEQ multiplex PCR, the TCRdb table keeps only in-frame clones and is missing some. The profile shows about 50,000 clones, roughly four fifths of them singletons. Material: blood. The receptors here all came from a person between 50 and 60 years old with breast cancer.

J is TRBJ2-5 and V is TRBV11-2, with TRBD1 matching over 8 bases. Germline values: CDR1 SGHAT, CDR2 FQNNGV. V was pared by 5 bases and J by 7 bases, with 9 bases of the junction left unmatched. This CDR3 is built from 14 residues. The CDR3 loop reads CASSIRTGWMTQYF. The CDR3 DNA follows: TGTGCCAGCAGCATTCGGACAGGGTGGATGACCCAGTACTTC.

The V gene is TRBV2, the J gene TRBJ1-1, with D hard to call. Trimming took 8 bases from V and 5 from J, leaving 15 bases between them. This CDR3 contains 13 residues. The germline V gene has CDR1 SNHLY and CDR2 FYNNEI. The CDR3 loop reads CASLRAFGTEAFF. CDR3 nucleotide sequence: TGTGCCAGCCTCCGGGCGTTCGGGACTGAAGCTTTCTTT.

V is TRBV9 and J is TRBJ1-5; D not resolved. V was pared by 4 bases and J by 1 base, with 6 bases between. Germline assignment: CDR1 SGDLS and CDR2 YYNGEE. The CDR3 spans 13 residues. In DNA form, the CDR3 reads TGTGCCAGCAGCTTGAGCAGCAATCAGCCCCAGCATTTT. Translating gives CASSLSSNQPQHF.

The chain joins TRBV10-1 to TRBJ1-2; D is undetermined. CDR3 length: 13 amino acids. Trimming cost V 6 bases and J 1 base, with 9 bases left between them. Germline values: CDR1 WNHNN, CDR2 SYGVQD (reference sequence). The CDR3 loop is CASSPGNNYGYTF. CDR3 DNA sequence: TGCGCCAGCAGCCCCGGTAATAACTATGGCTACACCTTC.

The J gene is TRBJ2-1, the V gene TRBV2, with D possibly being TRBD1 or TRBD2 (5 bases each). The CDR3 is 15 residues long. Trimming took 3 bases from V and 5 from J, leaving 14 bases between them. CDR1 and CDR2 from the germline V gene are SNHLY and FYNNEI. The CDR3 coding sequence is TGTGCCAGCAGTGAGTCTGGGGGTGTTAACAATGAGCAGTTCTTC. Amino acids: CASSESGGVNNEQFF.

This chain uses TRBV5-5 with TRBJ1-5; D not certain. The ends were cut back, 0 bases at V and 4 bases at J, with 11 bases in the middle. In germline, CDR1 is SGHKS, CDR2 YYEKEE (reference sequence). The CDR3 loop spans 15 amino acids. The CDR3 is CASSLAWQPNQPQHF. CDR3 DNA: TGTGCCAGCAGCTTGGCTTGGCAGCCTAATCAGCCCCAGCATTTT. The full variable domain, in which reference TRBV5-5 and TRBJ1-5 provide the parts outside the CDR3, is DAGVTQSPTHLIKTRGQQVTLRCSPISGHKSVSWYQQVLGQGPQFIFQYYEKEERGRGNFPDRFSARQFPNYSSELNVNALLLGDSALYLCASSLAWQPNQPQHFGDGTRLSIL.

A single count supports this clone. The chain has TRBV19 and TRBJ1-1, with a tentative D call TRBD1 (6 bases). The V end lost 3 bases, the J end lost 3 bases, and 14 bases lay between the germline ends. CDR1 and CDR2 (germline): LNHDA, SQIVND (reference sequence). The CDR3 is 15 amino acids. CDR3 in amino acids: CASSINMRGDTEAFF. CDR3 sequence (DNA): TGTGCCAGTAGTATTAACATGAGGGGGGACACTGAAGCTTTCTTT. Looking up the rest from reference TRBV19 and TRBJ1-1 gives the full variable domain: DGGITQSPKYLFRKEGQNVTLSCEQNLNHDAMYWYRQDPGQGLRLIYYSQIVNDFQKGDIAEGYSVSREKKESFPLTVTSAQKNPTAFYLCASSINMRGDTEAFFGQGTRLTVV.

This sequence joins TRBV4-2 and TRBJ1-4, with D possibly TRBD1 on 6 matching bases. This CDR3 region has 16 residues. Germline V gives CDR1 LGHNA, CDR2 YNFKEQ. V was cut by 3 bases and J by 1 base, with 12 bases left in between. The CDR3 sequence is CASSQGAGGTNEKLFF. The CDR3 DNA sequence: TGTGCCAGCAGCCAGGGGGCCGGGGGAACTAATGAAAAACTGTTTTTT.

The J gene is TRBJ2-1, the V gene TRBV5-1; D ambiguous. The length of the CDR3 is 13 residues. Trimming stripped 0 bases from V and 5 bases from J, with 6 bases between. CDR1 SGHRS and CDR2 YFSETQ come from the germline V gene. DNA for the CDR3: TGCGCCAGCAGCTTGGACCGGCACAATGAGCAGTTCTTC. It is translated as CASSLDRHNEQFF.

The V gene is TRBV6-6, the J gene TRBJ2-5; 11 bases line up with TRBD2. The germline CDR1 and CDR2 sequences are MNHNY and SVGAGI (reference sequence). J lost 2 bases, V lost 4 bases, and 6 bases had no gene match. The CDR3 totals 16 residues. The CDR3 sequence: CASSSGLAGVQETQYF. CDR3 bases: TGTGCCAGCAGTTCCGGACTAGCGGGCGTACAAGAGACCCAGTACTTC.

This rearrangement joins TRBV7-8 to TRBJ2-7, with D maybe TRBD2 (5 bases). Germline V gives CDR1 SGHVS, CDR2 FQNEAQ. The CDR3 covers 16 residues. V was trimmed by 2 bases and J by 2 bases, leaving 16 bases between them. This CDR3 reads CASSLSLGEVAYEQYF. Here the CDR3 DNA reads TGTGCCAGCAGCTTAAGTCTGGGAGAAGTAGCCTACGAGCAGTACTTC.

The chain employs TRBV11-2 and TRBJ2-2, with 8 bases matching TRBD2. With V trimmed by 4 bases and J by 6 bases, 10 bases remained unmatched. The CDR3 loop spans 16 amino acids. Germline V gene sequence: CDR1 SGHAT, CDR2 FQNNGV. The chain's CDR3 is CASSSHTGGLSGELFF. The CDR3 DNA reads TGTGCCAGCAGCTCACACACGGGGGGGCTCTCCGGGGAGCTGTTTTTT.

The chain joins TRBV2 to TRBJ2-1, with a tentative D call TRBD2 (7 bases). Germline V CDR1 and CDR2: SNHLY, FYNNEI. V was cut by 4 bases and J by 8 bases, with 9 bases left in between. CDR3 length: 12 amino acids. The CDR3 sequence: CASSGGGHEQFF. CDR3 DNA sequence: TGTGCCAGCAGTGGGGGGGGGCATGAGCAGTTCTTC.

This chain connects TRBV5-1 to TRBJ2-2; weak D call: TRBD1 (6 bases). V gave up 0 bases and J gave up 7 bases, with 16 bases separating them. This CDR3 has 16 residues. Germline CDR1 is SGHRS and CDR2 is YFSETQ. The CDR3 sequence is CASSLVGQTVGGELFF. CDR3 DNA sequence: TGCGCCAGCAGCTTGGTGGGACAAACGGTCGGCGGGGAGCTGTTTTTT.

The table lists this clone with a count of one. J is TRBJ2-5 and V is TRBV5-5; D gene uncertain. V lost 4 bases, J lost 1 base, and 11 bases lay in between. Germline V gene lookup returns CDR1 SGHKS and CDR2 YYEKEE (reference sequence). The CDR3 contains 14 residues. This CDR3 is CASSPQDGQETQYF. Written as DNA, the CDR3 is TGTGCCAGCAGCCCTCAGGACGGCCAAGAGACCCAGTACTTC.

The gene calls are TRBV7-2 and TRBJ2-1; 9 nucleotides agree with TRBD2. The CDR3 has 18 residues. The germline CDR1 and CDR2 sequences are SGHTA and FQGNSA. The trim removed 5 bases at V and 3 bases at J, leaving 14 bases unmatched. The CDR3 nucleotides read TGTGCCAGCAGCCTTATTATGACTAGCGGTGGTAGCTACAATGAGCAGTTCTTC. Translating gives CASSLIMTSGGSYNEQFF.

V and J are TRBV18 and TRBJ2-1, with 7 nucleotides matching TRBD1. J gave up 0 bases and V 3 bases, and 8 bases lay outside the gene matches. The germline CDR1 and CDR2 sequences are KGHSH and LQKENI. This CDR3 has 17 residues. CDR3 region: CASSPSRGSSSYNEQFF. CDR3 DNA: TGTGCCAGCTCACCCTCCAGGGGGAGTTCCTCCTACAATGAGCAGTTCTTC.

The rearrangement joins TRBV6-1 to TRBJ1-2; D is unresolved. Germline assignment: CDR1 MNHNS and CDR2 SASEGT. This CDR3 spans 13 amino acids. Trimming removed 9 bases from V and 4 bases from J, with 15 bases in between. CDR3 coding DNA: TGTGCCAGTCACCTATTAGGGATCTATGGCTACACCTTC. This sequence encodes CASHLLGIYGYTF.

In this sample, this clone turned up once. CDR3 nucleotide sequence: TGTGCCAGCAGCCCCCGGATCGGGGGGCGGCAGCCCCAGCATTTT. Its translation: CASSPRIGGRQPQHF. V usage is TRBV7-2 and J usage is TRBJ1-5; tentatively, D is TRBD1 (6 bases). Looked up from germline, CDR1 is SGHTA and CDR2 is FQGNSA. This CDR3 contains 15 residues. V lost 5 bases to trimming and J lost 7 bases, with 18 bases between them.

The chain employs TRBV18 and TRBJ2-1, with D unclear. V lost 1 base to trimming and J lost 9 bases, with 7 bases between them. The CDR3 spans 12 residues. Per the germline V gene, CDR1 is KGHSH and CDR2 is LQKENI. Here the CDR3 reads CASSPLSAEQFF. The DNA of the CDR3 is TGTGCCAGCTCACCACTATCAGCTGAGCAGTTCTTC.

V gene TRBV30 combines with J gene TRBJ1-4, with TRBD1 as a possible D gene (5 bases). V shed 0 bases and J shed 0 bases, with 20 bases lying between them. Germline CDR1 is GTSNPN and CDR2 is SVGIG (reference sequence). There are 19 residues in the CDR3. The CDR3 protein is CAWSVPLGTLGATNEKLFF. Here the CDR3 DNA reads TGTGCCTGGAGTGTACCCCTCGGGACGCTTGGTGCAACTAATGAAAAACTGTTTTTT.

The J gene is TRBJ1-2, the V gene TRBV6-1; D gene ambiguous. V was shortened by 5 bases and J by 0 bases, with 10 bases between the two germline ends. Germline loops: CDR1 MNHNS, CDR2 SASEGT. The CDR3 sequence is 14 residues long. CDR3: CASSLHGSNYGYTF. The CDR3 DNA is TGTGCCAGCAGTTTACACGGATCTAACTATGGCTACACCTTC.